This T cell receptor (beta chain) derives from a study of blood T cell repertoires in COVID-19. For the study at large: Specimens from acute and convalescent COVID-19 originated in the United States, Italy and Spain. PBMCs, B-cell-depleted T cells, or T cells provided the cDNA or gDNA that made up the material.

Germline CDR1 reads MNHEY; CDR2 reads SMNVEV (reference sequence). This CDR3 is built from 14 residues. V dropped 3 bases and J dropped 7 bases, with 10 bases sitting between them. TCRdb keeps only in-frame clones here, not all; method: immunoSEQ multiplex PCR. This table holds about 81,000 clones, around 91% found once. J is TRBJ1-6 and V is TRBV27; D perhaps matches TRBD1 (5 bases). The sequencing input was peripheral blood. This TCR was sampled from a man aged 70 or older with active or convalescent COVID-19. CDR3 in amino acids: CASSLRGENSPLHF. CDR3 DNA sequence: TGTGCCAGCAGTTTGCGGGGGGAGAATTCACCCCTCCACTTT.